This T cell receptor beta chain was profiled in a study of naive and memory T cell subsets. Ligated cDNA underwent four rounds of PCR with nested alpha and beta constant region primers and SP2. Each CDR3 protein is one row after TCRdb ran MiXCR on the 5' RACE reads. The table lists about 32,000 distinct CDR3 sequences, approximately 16% of them singletons. The length of the CDR3 is 16 residues. A UMI-containing oligonucleotide was joined by 3' ligation to the TCR cDNA template. Cells were not sorted; total RNA input targeted roughly 1 to 1,100 ng. This receptor was taken from a female donor in good health. The chain uses TRBV21-1 and TRBJ2-5; the listed D gene, TRBD2, was not tested against the DNA. TRBV21-1 is a pseudogene locus. CDR3 loop: CASSKGLTSGEETQYF. CDR3 nucleotides: TGTGCCAGCAGCAAGGGGTTGACTAGCGGGGAAGAGACCCAGTACTTC.